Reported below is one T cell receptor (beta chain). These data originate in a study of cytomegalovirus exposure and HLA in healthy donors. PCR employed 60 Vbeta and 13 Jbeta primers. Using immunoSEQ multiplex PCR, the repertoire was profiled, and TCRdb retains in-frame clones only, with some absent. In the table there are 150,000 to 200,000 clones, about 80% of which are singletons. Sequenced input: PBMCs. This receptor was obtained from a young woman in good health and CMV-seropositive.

The CDR3 loop reads CASSLGPGQPQHF. In DNA form, the CDR3 reads TGTGCCAGCAGCTTAGGCCCGGGGCAGCCCCAGCATTTT. The chain carries TRBV7-2 and TRBJ1-5; no reliable D call. This CDR3 region has 13 residues. The V and J ends lost 1 base and 7 bases respectively, with 8 bases between them. Germline values: CDR1 SGHTA, CDR2 FQGNSA. Together with reference TRBV7-2 and TRBJ1-5, the CDR3 gives the full variable domain: GAGVSQSPSNKVTEKGKDVELRCDPISGHTALYWYRQSLGQGLEFLIYFQGNSAPDKSGLPSDRFSAERTGGSVSTLTIQRTQQEDSAVYLCASSLGPGQPQHFGDGTRLSIL.